This TCR beta chain emerged from a study of CDR3 diversity in severe acne. The CDR3 spans 12 amino acids, including both terminal residues. Germline CDR1 is SGHTS and CDR2 is YDEGEE. Turning to this clonotype: The conserved phenylalanine or tryptophan normally closing the CDR3 is absent here, so this likely arose from a read error. The DNA is left out, because the CDR3 cannot be placed on it with certainty; the CDR3 is given as TCRdb lists it.

From the PCR reads, TCRdb called clonotypes with MiXCR, one entry per CDR3 protein. The sample lists tens of thousands of distinct CDR3 sequences; over 40% were seen once. V is TRBV5-8 and J is TRBJ2-5; the table's D call TRBD1 went unverified against the DNA. The sequenced sample was blood. The receptor's source is a male donor in good health, without acne. CDR3: CASSLNGQGTDK.